This T cell receptor beta chain was recovered during a study of blood T cell repertoires in COVID-19. Study-level information: There were acute and convalescent COVID-19 samples, and they came from the United States, Italy and Spain. In each case, the material was cDNA or gDNA derived from T cells, B-cell-depleted T cells, or PBMCs.

Original processing notes: Reference gene primer amplification in the assay estimated nucleated cell counts. Some clones are missing from TCRdb's copy, which holds only in-frame ones; the method was immunoSEQ multiplex PCR. The D gene and trimming were derived from the DNA, and the V and J assignments and clone size from that table. The table lists around 100,000 clones, roughly 80% of them singletons. The ends lost 3 bases at V and 0 bases at J; junction bases unmatched: 5. The germline V gene has CDR1 DFQATT and CDR2 SNEGSKA (reference sequence). CDR3 length: 15 amino acids. This chain connects TRBV20-1 to TRBJ1-1; 9 bases match TRBD1. The sample comprised peripheral blood. This sequence was found in a woman aged 60-70 years with acute or convalescent COVID-19. The CDR3 protein is CSASHRTGVNTEAFF. The CDR3 region has the DNA TGCAGTGCTAGTCACCGGACAGGGGTGAACACTGAAGCTTTCTTT.